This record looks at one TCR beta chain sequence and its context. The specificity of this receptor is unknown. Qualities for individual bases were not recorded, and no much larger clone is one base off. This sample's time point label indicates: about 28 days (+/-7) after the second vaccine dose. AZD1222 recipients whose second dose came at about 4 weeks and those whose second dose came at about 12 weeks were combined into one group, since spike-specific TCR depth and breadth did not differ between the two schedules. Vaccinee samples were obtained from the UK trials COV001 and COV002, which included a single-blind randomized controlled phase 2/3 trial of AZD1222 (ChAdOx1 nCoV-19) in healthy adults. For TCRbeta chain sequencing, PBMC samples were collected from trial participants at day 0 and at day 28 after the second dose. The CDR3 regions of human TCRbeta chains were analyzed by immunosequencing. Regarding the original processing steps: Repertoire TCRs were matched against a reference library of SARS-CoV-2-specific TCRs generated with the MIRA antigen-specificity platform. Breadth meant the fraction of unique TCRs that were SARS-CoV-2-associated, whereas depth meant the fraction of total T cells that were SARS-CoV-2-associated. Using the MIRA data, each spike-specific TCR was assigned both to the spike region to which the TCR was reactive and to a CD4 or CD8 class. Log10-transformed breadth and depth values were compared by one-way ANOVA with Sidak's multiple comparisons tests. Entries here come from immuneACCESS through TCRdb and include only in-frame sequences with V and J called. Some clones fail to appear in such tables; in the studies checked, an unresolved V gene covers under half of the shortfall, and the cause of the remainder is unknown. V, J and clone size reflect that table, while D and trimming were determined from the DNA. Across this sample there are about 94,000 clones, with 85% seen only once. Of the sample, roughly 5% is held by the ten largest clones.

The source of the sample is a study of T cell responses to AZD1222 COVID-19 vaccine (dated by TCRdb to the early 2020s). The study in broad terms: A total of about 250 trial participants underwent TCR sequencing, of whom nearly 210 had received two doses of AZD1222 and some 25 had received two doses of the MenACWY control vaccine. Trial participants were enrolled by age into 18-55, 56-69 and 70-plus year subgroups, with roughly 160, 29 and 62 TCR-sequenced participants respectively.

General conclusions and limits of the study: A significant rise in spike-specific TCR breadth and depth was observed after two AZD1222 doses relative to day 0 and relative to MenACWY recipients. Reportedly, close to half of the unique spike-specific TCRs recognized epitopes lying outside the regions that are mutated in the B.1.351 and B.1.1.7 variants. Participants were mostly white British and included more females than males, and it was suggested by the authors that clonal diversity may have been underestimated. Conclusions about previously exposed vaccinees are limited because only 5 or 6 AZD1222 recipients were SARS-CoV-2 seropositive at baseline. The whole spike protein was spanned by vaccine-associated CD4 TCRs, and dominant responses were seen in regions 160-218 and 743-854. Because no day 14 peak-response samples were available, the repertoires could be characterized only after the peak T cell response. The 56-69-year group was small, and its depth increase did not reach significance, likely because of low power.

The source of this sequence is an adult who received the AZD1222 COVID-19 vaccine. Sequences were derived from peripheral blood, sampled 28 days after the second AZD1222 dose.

The CDR3 is CASSPAGTGHEKLFF. At the DNA level, the sequence is TGTGCCAGCAGCCCCGCCGGGACAGGGCATGAAAAACTGTTTTTT. Recombination joined TRBV3-1 (or the pseudogene TRBV3-2) with TRBJ1-4; 9 bases in the junction line up with TRBD1. Trimmed from V: 4 bases; trimmed from J: 6 bases; junction bases lacking a gene match: 6. Including cysteine and phenylalanine, the CDR3 has 15 amino acids. The only DNA kept is the CDR3, 45 bases in frame from the first base. Based on the germline V gene (reference sequence), the CDR1 and CDR2 sequences are LGHDT and YNNKEL.